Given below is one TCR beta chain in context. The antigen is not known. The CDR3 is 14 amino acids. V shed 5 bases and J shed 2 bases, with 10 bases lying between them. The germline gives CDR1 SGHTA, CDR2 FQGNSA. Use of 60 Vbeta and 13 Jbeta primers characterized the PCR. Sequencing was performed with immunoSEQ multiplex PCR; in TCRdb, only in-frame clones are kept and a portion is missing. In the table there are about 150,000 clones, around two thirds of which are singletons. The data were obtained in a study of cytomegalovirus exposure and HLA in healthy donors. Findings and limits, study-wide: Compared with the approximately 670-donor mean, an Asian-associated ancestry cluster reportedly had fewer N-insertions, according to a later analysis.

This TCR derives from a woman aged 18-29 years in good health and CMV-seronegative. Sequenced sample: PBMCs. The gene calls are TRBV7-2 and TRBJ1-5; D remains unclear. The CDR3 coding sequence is TGTGCCAGCAGCCCGGGAGATGGCAATCAGCCCCAGCATTTT. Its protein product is CASSPGDGNQPQHF.